The present T cell receptor (beta chain) was sequenced within a study of spatial heterogeneity in lung cancer. Study-wide results and limits: One measure, the expanded intratumoral alpha and beta TCR count, tracked tumor mutation counts.

This clonotype is categorized as large (0.1 to 1%). Its antigen is not identified. As an off-target read in a library built for alpha chains, this beta chain has a frequency of little significance. TCRdb redid the calling of the 5' RACE reads with MiXCR, one entry per CDR3 protein. The table records 9,500 to 11,000 distinct CDR3 sequences, under 6.5% of them present only once. As to time point: sample taken at primary tumor resection. This CDR3 spans 12 amino acids. V dropped 3 bases and J dropped 0 bases, with 6 bases sitting between them. CDR1 is DFQATT and CDR2 is SNEGSKA in the germline V gene (reference sequence).

This sequence was found in a male donor with early-stage non-small cell lung cancer. This rearrangement joins TRBV20-1 to TRBJ2-7; no definite D call. The source was lung tumor tissue, collected at surgery. The CDR3 DNA is TGCAGTGCTAGGATTTCCTCCTACGAGCAGTACTTC. Translation: CSARISSYEQYF.